Listed here are 3 T cell receptor beta chains from one sample, sequenced in a study of technical replicates of blood from four donors listed by TCRdb under 2017. Library preparation was by the immunoSEQ multiplex PCR assay. TCRdb provides this immuneACCESS table in a form limited to in-frame rearrangements. Some clones are lacking; in checked studies, under half of them reflect an unresolved V gene, and why the rest are absent is not known. The sample table shows tens of thousands of clones, and roughly 96% are seen once. The biggest ten clones account for about 0.3% of the sample. Specimen: T cells isolated from PBMCs. Receptors originate from a human donor in good health.

The chain joins TRBV27 to TRBJ2-7, with D perhaps TRBD1 (7 bases). The CDR3 extends over 17 amino acids. Germline V lookup: CDR1 MNHEY, CDR2 SMNVEV (reference sequence). V was shortened by 0 bases and J by 2 bases, with 17 bases between the two germline ends. The CDR3 region has the DNA TGTGCCAGCAGTTTATCACATGACAGGGAGGACGCCTACGAGCAGTACTTC. It codes for CASSLSHDREDAYEQYF.

This rearrangement joins TRBV5-1 to TRBJ1-4; 8 bases align to TRBD1. The germline CDR1 and CDR2 sequences are SGHRS and YFSETQ. Trimming took 2 bases from V and 7 from J; bases not matched to a gene: 7. The CDR3 contains 15 residues. The CDR3 DNA is TGCGCCAGCAGCTTTACAGGGGGGGGGACTGAAAAACTGTTTTTT. Its translation is CASSFTGGGTEKLFF. Using reference TRBV5-1 and TRBJ1-4 for the parts outside the CDR3, the full variable domain is KAGVTQTPRYLIKTRGQQVTLSCSPISGHRSVSWYQQTPGQGLQFLFEYFSETQRNKGNFPGRFSGRQFSNSRSEMNVSTLELGDSALYLCASSFTGGGTEKLFFGSGTQLSVL.

J is TRBJ1-1 and V is TRBV6-6, with D perhaps TRBD1 (5 bases). From germline, CDR1 is MNHNY and CDR2 SVGAGI (reference sequence). V was cut by 6 bases and J by 4 bases, with 18 bases left in between. This CDR3 is 15 amino acids long. The CDR3 DNA is TGTGCCAGCAGCCATTCGGCGGGGGGGGGCACTGAAGCTTTCTTT. Translating it yields CASSHSAGGGTEAFF.